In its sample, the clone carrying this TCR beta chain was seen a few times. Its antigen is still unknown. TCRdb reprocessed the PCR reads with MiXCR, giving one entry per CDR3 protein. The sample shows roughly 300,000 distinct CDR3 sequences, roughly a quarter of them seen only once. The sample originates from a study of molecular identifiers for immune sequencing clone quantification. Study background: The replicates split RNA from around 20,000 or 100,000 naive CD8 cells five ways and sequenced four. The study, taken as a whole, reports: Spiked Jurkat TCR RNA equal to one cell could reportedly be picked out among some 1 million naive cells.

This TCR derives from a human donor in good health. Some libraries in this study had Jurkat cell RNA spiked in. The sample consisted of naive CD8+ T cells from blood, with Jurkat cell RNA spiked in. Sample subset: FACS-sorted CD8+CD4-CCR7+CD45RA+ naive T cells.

The DNA of the CDR3 is TGTGCCAGCAGCTTAGCTACAGGGCCTCTCTCTGGGGCCAACGTCCTGACTTTC. Its translation: CASSLATGPLSGANVLTF. This chain joins TRBV7-9 and TRBJ2-6; D is possibly TRBD1 (6 bases). The CDR3 sequence is 18 residues long. Germline loops: CDR1 SEHNR, CDR2 FQNEAQ (reference sequence). V gave up 0 bases and J gave up 0 bases, with 12 bases separating them. The whole variable domain, filled in from reference TRBV7-9 and TRBJ2-6, reads DTGVSQNPRHKITKRGQNVTFRCDPISEHNRLYWYRQTLGQGPEFLTYFQNEAQLEKSRLLSDRFSAERPKGSFSTLEIQRTEQGDSAMYLCASSLATGPLSGANVLTFGAGSRLTVL.